This T cell receptor beta chain was retrieved from a study of T cell repertoires in cytomegalovirus infection. Overall study: Public TCR beta signatures indicated both CMV infection and matching HLA type. Study-wide findings and caveats: People with CMV and the relevant HLA were identified by cumulative public TCR beta family frequency. Across the ex vivo response, the dominant clonotypes were HLA-C-restricted CMV-specific TCR beta clonotypes.

One entry per CDR3 protein, called by TCRdb with MiXCR from the reads. The table shows roughly 81,000 distinct CDR3 sequences, with 3.7% occurring only once. Trimming cost V 4 bases and J 4 bases; bases outside gene matches: 1. This CDR3 comprises 12 residues. Germline V gene lookup returns CDR1 DFQATT and CDR2 SNEGSKA (reference sequence). This clonotype was seen at least ten times. What it binds is not known. Material: PBMCs. The TCR originated in a human donor in good health (CMV status not recorded). Some clones in this sample may be carry-over from other donors' samples. This sequence joins TRBV20-1 and TRBJ1-2, with 9 bases matching TRBD1. The chain's CDR3 is CSAKQGAYGYTF. The CDR3 bases are TGCAGTGCTAAACAGGGGGCCTATGGCTACACCTTC.